The 14 T cell receptor beta chains below come from one sample, sequenced in a study of T cell changes during pregnancy in multiple sclerosis. The method was immunoSEQ multiplex PCR; TCRdb's version includes in-frame clones alone and lacks a portion of them. The sample yields about 98,000 clones, under 95% seen once. Sequencing used peripheral blood, obtained after pregnancy. These receptor sequences come from a female donor in good health, enrolled as a control in a pregnancy study.

The rearrangement joins TRBV6-5 to TRBJ1-1; no definite D call. The CDR3 runs to 14 residues. Per the germline V gene, CDR1 is MNHEY and CDR2 is SVGAGI. Trimming cost V 6 bases and J 1 base, with 12 bases left between them. The CDR3 sequence is CASSPPRENTEAFF. Written as DNA, the CDR3 is TGTGCCAGCAGCCCACCGAGGGAGAACACTGAAGCTTTCTTT.

V and J are TRBV21-1 and TRBJ1-2. TRBV21-1 counts as a pseudogene. This CDR3 contains 14 residues. CDR3 amino acids: CASSRGGFPYGYTF. In DNA, the CDR3 is TGTGCCAGCTCCCGGGGAGGGTTTCCCTATGGCTACACCTTC.

The V and J genes are TRBV19 and TRBJ2-3, with 8 bases fitting TRBD2. After removal of 5 bases from V and 6 bases from J, the junction contained 10 bases not matched to a gene. Germline loops: CDR1 LNHDA, CDR2 SQIVND (reference sequence). The CDR3 loop spans 15 amino acids. The CDR3 coding sequence is TGTGCCAGTAGTTTCGGGGGGGGTGCTTCGGATACGCAGTATTTT. Translation: CASSFGGGASDTQYF.

This rearrangement joins TRBV4-1 to TRBJ1-3; D unclear. The CDR3 has 15 residues. Germline-derived CDR1 and CDR2 are MGHRA and YSYEKL. Trimming cost V 1 base and J 0 bases, with 7 bases left between them. The CDR3 bases are TGCGCCAGCAGCCAAGGGTACAGCTCTGGAAACACCATATATTTT. Encoded protein: CASSQGYSSGNTIYF.

This clone was observed once. The J gene is TRBJ2-3, the V gene TRBV5-4; possibly TRBD2 for D (5 bases). CDR1 SGHNT and CDR2 YYREEE come from the germline V gene (reference sequence). The CDR3 runs to 17 residues. V lost 0 bases to trimming and J lost 0 bases, with 14 bases between them. The DNA for the CDR3 is TGTGCCAGCAGCTTGGTTCTCAGCGGTCCTAGCACAGATACGCAGTATTTT. Protein sequence: CASSLVLSGPSTDTQYF. Looking up the rest from reference TRBV5-4 and TRBJ2-3 gives the full variable domain: ETGVTQSPTHLIKTRGQQVTLRCSSQSGHNTVSWYQQALGQGPQFIFQYYREEENGRGNFPPRFSGLQFPNYSSELNVNALELDDSALYLCASSLVLSGPSTDTQYFGPGTRLTVL.

A single count supports this clone. The chain joins TRBV28 to TRBJ2-7; 7 bases fit TRBD2. CDR1 and CDR2 from the germline V gene are MDHEN and SYDVKM. V lost 2 bases and J lost 3; bases outside the gene matches: 28. The CDR3 is made up of 22 amino acids. The CDR3 DNA is TGTGCCAGCAGTTTACCTACACGAAGTTCCAACCGACTAGCCGAAATCCTCTACGAGCAGTACTTC. Translation: CASSLPTRSSNRLAEILYEQYF.

The V gene is TRBV5-1, the J gene TRBJ2-5, with D perhaps matching TRBD1 (5 bases). The germline V gene encodes CDR1 SGHRS and CDR2 YFSETQ. The CDR3 spans 13 residues. V lost 2 bases, J lost 2 bases, and 7 bases lay in between. The CDR3 DNA is TGCGCCAGCAGCTTAAAGGGGCAAGAGACCCAGTACTTC. It encodes CASSLKGQETQYF.

This rearrangement joins TRBV6-4 to TRBJ2-1, with D possibly TRBD2 on 6 matching bases. The CDR3 spans 15 residues. Germline V CDR1 and CDR2: MRHNA, SNTAGT. V was clipped by 2 bases and J by 4 bases, with 12 bases between them. The CDR3 sequence: CASSDGGTDYNEQFF. The CDR3 nucleotides read TGTGCCAGCAGTGACGGGGGGACCGATTACAATGAGCAGTTCTTC.

The chain joins TRBV28 to TRBJ2-5; 7 bases are a match to TRBD1. The DNA end is a closer match to TRBJ2-7, so the J assignment may be wrong. In germline, CDR1 is MDHEN, CDR2 SYDVKM. The CDR3 is made up of 13 amino acids. CDR3 DNA sequence: TGTGCCAGCATGGGGACAGAAGTCTACGAGCAGTACTTC. As protein: CASMGTEVYEQYF.

The V gene is TRBV27, the J gene TRBJ2-7; a possible D gene is TRBD1 (5 bases). The CDR3 spans 16 residues. V dropped 0 bases and J dropped 2 bases, with 14 bases sitting between them. Germline V CDR1 and CDR2: MNHEY, SMNVEV (reference sequence). CDR3 bases: TGTGCCAGCAGTTTATCATGGGGCGGAAACCCCTACGAGCAGTACTTC. It yields the protein CASSLSWGGNPYEQYF.

This clone has only one observation. The gene calls are TRBV7-2 and TRBJ2-7; 9 nucleotides line up with TRBD1. The length of the CDR3 is 14 residues. The V segment lost 3 bases and the J segment 7 bases; nucleotides outside the gene matches: 7. Per germline, CDR1 SGHTA and CDR2 FQGNSA. The CDR3: CASSFGTGFGEQYF. DNA for the CDR3: TGTGCCAGCAGCTTCGGGACAGGGTTTGGAGAGCAGTACTTC. Filled out from reference TRBV7-2 and TRBJ2-7, the complete variable domain reads GAGVSQSPSNKVTEKGKDVELRCDPISGHTALYWYRQSLGQGLEFLIYFQGNSAPDKSGLPSDRFSAERTGGSVSTLTIQRTQQEDSAVYLCASSFGTGFGEQYFGPGTRLTVT.

This clone was detected once. V gene TRBV6-1 combines with J gene TRBJ2-3, with D maybe TRBD2 (5 bases). The CDR3 runs to 14 residues. Germline CDR1 MNHNS, CDR2 SASEGT. Trimming pared 2 bases from V and 5 bases from J, leaving 11 bases between. In DNA, the CDR3 is TGTGCCAGCAGTGAAAGGTTGGCGGGAGATACGCAGTATTTT. This codes for CASSERLAGDTQYF.

J is TRBJ1-5 and V is TRBV18; D is perhaps TRBD1 (5 bases). CDR3 length equals 20 residues. Germline assignment: CDR1 KGHSH and CDR2 LQKENI. Trimming took off 1 base at V and 0 bases at J, with 22 bases between the two ends. CDR3: CASSPRGRAGLRYSNQPQHF. CDR3 DNA sequence: TGTGCCAGCTCACCACGTGGTAGAGCGGGGCTTCGATATAGCAATCAGCCCCAGCATTTT.

The chain recombines TRBV27 with TRBJ2-7, with TRBD2 identical over 11 bases. CDR3 length: 15 residues. Trimming took 1 base from V and 6 from J; bases not matched to a gene: 5. CDR1 is MNHEY, CDR2 SMNVEV, per germline (reference sequence). The CDR3 DNA follows: TGTGCCAGCAGTTTATACGGACTAGCGGGTCTCGAGCAGTACTTC. The encoded protein is CASSLYGLAGLEQYF.